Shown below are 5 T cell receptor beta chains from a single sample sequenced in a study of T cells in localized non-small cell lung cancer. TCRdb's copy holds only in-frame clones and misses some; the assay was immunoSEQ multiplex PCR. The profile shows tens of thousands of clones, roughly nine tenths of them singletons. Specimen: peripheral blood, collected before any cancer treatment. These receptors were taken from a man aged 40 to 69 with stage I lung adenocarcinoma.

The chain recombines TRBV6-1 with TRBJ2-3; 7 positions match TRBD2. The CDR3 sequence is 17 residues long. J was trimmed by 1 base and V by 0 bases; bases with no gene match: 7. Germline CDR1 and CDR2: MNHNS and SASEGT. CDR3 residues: CASSEAASGVGTDTQYF. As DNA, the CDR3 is TGTGCCAGCAGTGAAGCGGCGAGCGGGGTTGGCACAGATACGCAGTATTTT.

CDR3 region: CASSDTGSTEAFF. The CDR3 bases are TGTGCCAGCAGTGACACAGGTAGCACTGAAGCTTTCTTT. This sequence joins TRBV6-5 and TRBJ1-1; the D gene is possibly TRBD1 (5 bases). This CDR3 is 13 amino acids long. Trimming cost V 5 bases and J 4 bases, with 11 bases left between them. Per the germline V gene, CDR1 is MNHEY and CDR2 is SVGAGI.

CDR3: CASRYRVQETQYF. The CDR3 DNA is TGTGCCAGCAGATACAGGGTCCAAGAGACCCAGTACTTC. The chain has TRBV2 and TRBJ2-5; maybe TRBD1 (6 bases). The V and J ends lost 6 bases and 1 base respectively, with 9 bases between them. In germline, CDR1 is SNHLY, CDR2 FYNNEI. This CDR3 comprises 13 residues.

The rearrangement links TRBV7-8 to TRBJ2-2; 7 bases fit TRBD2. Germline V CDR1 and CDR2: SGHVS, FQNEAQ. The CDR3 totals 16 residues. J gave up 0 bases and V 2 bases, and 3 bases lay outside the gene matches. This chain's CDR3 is CASSLRAGANTGELFF. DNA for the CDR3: TGTGCCAGCAGCTTAAGGGCGGGGGCGAACACCGGGGAGCTGTTTTTT.

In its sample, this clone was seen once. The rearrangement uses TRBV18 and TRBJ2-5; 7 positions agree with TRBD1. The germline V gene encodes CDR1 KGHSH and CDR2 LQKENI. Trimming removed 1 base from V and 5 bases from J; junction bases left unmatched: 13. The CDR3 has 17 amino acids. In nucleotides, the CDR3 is TGTGCCAGCTCACCACTCTCCGCCACAGGGGCTGGGGAGACCCAGTACTTC. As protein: CASSPLSATGAGETQYF.